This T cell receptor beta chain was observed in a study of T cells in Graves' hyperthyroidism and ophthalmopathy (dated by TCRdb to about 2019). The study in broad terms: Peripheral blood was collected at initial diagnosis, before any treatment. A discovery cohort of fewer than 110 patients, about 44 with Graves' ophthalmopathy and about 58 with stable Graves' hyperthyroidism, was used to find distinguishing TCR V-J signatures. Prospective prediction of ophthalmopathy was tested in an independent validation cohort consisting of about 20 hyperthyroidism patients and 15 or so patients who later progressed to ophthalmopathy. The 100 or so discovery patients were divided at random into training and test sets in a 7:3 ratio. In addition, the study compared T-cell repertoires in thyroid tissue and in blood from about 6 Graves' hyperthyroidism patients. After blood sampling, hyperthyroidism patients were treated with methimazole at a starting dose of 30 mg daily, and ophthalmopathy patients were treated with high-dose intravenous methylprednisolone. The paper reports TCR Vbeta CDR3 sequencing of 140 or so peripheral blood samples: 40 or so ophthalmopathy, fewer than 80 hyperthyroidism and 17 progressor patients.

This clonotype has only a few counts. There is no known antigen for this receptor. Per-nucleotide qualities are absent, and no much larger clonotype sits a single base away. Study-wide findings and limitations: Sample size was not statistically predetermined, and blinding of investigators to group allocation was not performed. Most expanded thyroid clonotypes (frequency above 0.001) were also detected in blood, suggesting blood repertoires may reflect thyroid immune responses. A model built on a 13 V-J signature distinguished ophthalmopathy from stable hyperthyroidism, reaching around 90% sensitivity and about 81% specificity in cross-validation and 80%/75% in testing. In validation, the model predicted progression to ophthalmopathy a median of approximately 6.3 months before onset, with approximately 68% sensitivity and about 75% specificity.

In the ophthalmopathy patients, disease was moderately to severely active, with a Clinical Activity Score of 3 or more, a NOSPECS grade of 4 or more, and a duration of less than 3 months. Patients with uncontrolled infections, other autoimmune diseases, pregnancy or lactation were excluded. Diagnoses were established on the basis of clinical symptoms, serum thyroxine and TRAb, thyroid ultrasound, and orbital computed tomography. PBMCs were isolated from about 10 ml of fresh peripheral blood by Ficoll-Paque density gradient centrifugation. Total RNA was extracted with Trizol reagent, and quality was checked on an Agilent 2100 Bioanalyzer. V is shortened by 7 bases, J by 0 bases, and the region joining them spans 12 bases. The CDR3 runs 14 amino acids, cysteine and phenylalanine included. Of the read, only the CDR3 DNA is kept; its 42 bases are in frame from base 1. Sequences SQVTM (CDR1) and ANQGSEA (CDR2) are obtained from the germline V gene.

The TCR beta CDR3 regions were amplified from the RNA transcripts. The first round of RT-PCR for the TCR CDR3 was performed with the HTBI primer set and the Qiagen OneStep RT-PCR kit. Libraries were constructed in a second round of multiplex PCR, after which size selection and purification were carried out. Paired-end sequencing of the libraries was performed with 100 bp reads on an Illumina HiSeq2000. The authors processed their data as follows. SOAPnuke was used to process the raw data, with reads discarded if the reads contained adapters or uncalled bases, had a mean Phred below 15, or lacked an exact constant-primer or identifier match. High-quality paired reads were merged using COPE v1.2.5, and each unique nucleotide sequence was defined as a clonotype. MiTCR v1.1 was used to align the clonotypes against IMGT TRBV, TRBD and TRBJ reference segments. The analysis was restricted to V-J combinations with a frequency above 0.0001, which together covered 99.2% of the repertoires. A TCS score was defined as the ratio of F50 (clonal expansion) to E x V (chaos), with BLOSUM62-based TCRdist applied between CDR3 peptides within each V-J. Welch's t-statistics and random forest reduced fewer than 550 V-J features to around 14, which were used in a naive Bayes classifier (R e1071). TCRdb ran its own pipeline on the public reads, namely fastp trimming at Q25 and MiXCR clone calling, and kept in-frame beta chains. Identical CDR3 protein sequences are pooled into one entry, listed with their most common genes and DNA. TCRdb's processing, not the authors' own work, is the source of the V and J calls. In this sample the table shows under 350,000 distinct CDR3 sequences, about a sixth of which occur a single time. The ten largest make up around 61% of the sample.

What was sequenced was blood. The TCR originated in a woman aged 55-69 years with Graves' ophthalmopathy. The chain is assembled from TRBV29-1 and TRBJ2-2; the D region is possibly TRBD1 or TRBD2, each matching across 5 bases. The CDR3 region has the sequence CSAPGLANTGELFF. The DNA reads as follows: TGCAGCGCCCCGGGGCTAGCGAACACCGGGGAGCTGTTTTTT.